This record covers a single T cell receptor beta chain. The sample originates from a study of T cells after yellow fever vaccination. For the study at large: In the case of low-cell-number fractions, SMART-Seq v4 Ultra Low Input was used for preparation.

Study-level findings and limits: Although most clonotypes did not, a small share appeared in both CD4 and CD8 compartments. FACS-sorted repertoires could harbor abundant contaminating bulk-population clonotypes.

V lost 6 bases, J lost 3 bases, and 7 bases stayed unmatched. CDR3 length: 15 residues. Germline CDR1 MNHNS, CDR2 SASEGT. Universal primer sites and UMIs were introduced during 5'RACE template-switching synthesis of TCR cDNA. TCRdb called the 5' RACE reads again in MiXCR, with one record for every CDR3 protein. Of 50,000 or so distinct CDR3 sequences in the sample, around 6.7% were seen once. The TCR sequence derives from a man between 18 and 29 years old who received the YFV17D yellow fever vaccine. The chain has TRBV6-1 and TRBJ2-7; TRBD1 aligns across 11 bases. Sample: CD8+ T cells not binding an NS4B(214-222) dextramer, sorted from PBMCs, taken around 45 days after the first yellow fever vaccination. This CDR3 is CASRPPGQGDYEQYF. The CDR3 DNA sequence: TGTGCCAGCAGACCCCCGGGACAGGGGGACTACGAGCAGTACTTC.